A selection of T cell receptor beta chains follows, all from one sample in a study of blood T cell repertoires in COVID-19. Assay: immunoSEQ multiplex PCR; the TCRdb copy retains only in-frame clones and omits some. Altogether around 70,000 clones are present, 90% being singletons, with the ten largest covering about a tenth. The sample taken for sequencing was peripheral blood. These receptors all stem from a human donor in a cohort sampled during active COVID-19. CDR3s include the opening cysteine and the closing phenylalanine or tryptophan. The D gene is left open where the match is weak. A clone size is listed for some rows: how often the clone was seen (once, few, many), or a class if it is expanded.

d_gene: TRBD1
abundance: -
v_gene: TRBV7-7
len: 15
j_gene: TRBJ2-3
CDR3nt: TGTGCTAGCAGCTTAGGGACAGTGAGCACAGATACGCAGTATTTT
CDR3aa: CASSLGTVSTDTQYF

d_gene: TRBD2
abundance: -
v_gene: TRBV5-1
len: 14
j_gene: TRBJ2-2
CDR3nt: TGCGCCAGCAGCTTCGGGACTAGTACCGGGGAGCTGTTTTTT
CDR3aa: CASSFGTSTGELFF

d_gene: -
abundance: -
v_gene: TRBV6-5
len: 16
j_gene: TRBJ1-1
CDR3nt: TGTGCCAGCAGTTACGACGGGCTCGCCAAGGGGACTGAAGCTTTCTTT
CDR3aa: CASSYDGLAKGTEAFF

d_gene: -
abundance: once
v_gene: TRBV4-2
len: 17
j_gene: TRBJ2-7
CDR3nt: TGTGCCAGCAGCCAAGATCATCTAGAGCGTAGCTCCTACGAGCAGTACTTC
CDR3aa: CASSQDHLERSSYEQYF

d_gene: TRBD1
abundance: -
v_gene: TRBV27
len: 15
j_gene: TRBJ1-5
CDR3nt: TGTGCCAGCAGTCTATCCGGGACAGGGGTTCAGCCCCAGCATTTT
CDR3aa: CASSLSGTGVQPQHF

d_gene: TRBD2
abundance: -
v_gene: TRBV28
len: 18
j_gene: TRBJ2-7
CDR3nt: TGTGCCAGCAGCCCCAGTGGCAGCGGGAAATCGAGCTCCTACGAGCAGTACTTC
CDR3aa: CASSPSGSGKSSSYEQYF

d_gene: TRBD1
abundance: -
v_gene: TRBV15
len: 18
j_gene: TRBJ2-7
CDR3nt: TGTGCCACCAGCAGAGATTCACTGGGGGACAGGGGGTTTCACGAGCAGTACTTC
CDR3aa: CATSRDSLGDRGFHEQYF

d_gene: -
abundance: -
v_gene: TRBV19
len: 12
j_gene: TRBJ1-1
CDR3nt: TGTGCCAGTAGATTGGGGGGTGCTGAAGCTTTCTTT
CDR3aa: CASRLGGAEAFF

d_gene: -
abundance: -
v_gene: TRBV4-3
len: 18
j_gene: TRBJ1-6
CDR3nt: TGCGCCAGCAGCCAACAGCCCCCGGGAGTGGGATATAATTCACCCCTCCACTTT
CDR3aa: CASSQQPPGVGYNSPLHF

d_gene: -
abundance: -
v_gene: TRBV3-1/TRBV3-2
len: 13
j_gene: TRBJ2-2
CDR3nt: TGTGCCAGCAGCCTCACAGCTACCGGGGAGCTGTTTTTT
CDR3aa: CASSLTATGELFF

d_gene: -
abundance: once
v_gene: TRBV5-1
len: 16
j_gene: TRBJ1-5
CDR3nt: TGCGCCAGCAGCCCTACCTGGATGGAGGGGAGTCAGCCCCAGCATTTT
CDR3aa: CASSPTWMEGSQPQHF

d_gene: -
abundance: once
v_gene: TRBV30
len: 15
j_gene: TRBJ1-1
CDR3nt: TGTGCCTGGAGTGTAAGGGGTCGGGGGGAAACTGAAGCTTTCTTT
CDR3aa: CAWSVRGRGETEAFF

d_gene: TRBD1
abundance: once
v_gene: TRBV9
len: 16
j_gene: TRBJ2-3
CDR3nt: TGTGCCAGCAGCGCAGGTGGGACAGCTTCAACAGATACGCAGTATTTT
CDR3aa: CASSAGGTASTDTQYF

d_gene: -
abundance: once
v_gene: TRBV6-4
len: 20
j_gene: TRBJ1-6
CDR3nt: TGTGCCAGCAGTGACTCTGATGGAGGCGTAGGGAGCTCCTATAATTCACCCCTCCACTTT
CDR3aa: CASSDSDGGVGSSYNSPLHF

d_gene: TRBD1
abundance: -
v_gene: TRBV29-1
len: 17
j_gene: TRBJ2-4
CDR3nt: TGCAGCGTTGAAGGTGACAGGGGTTATCTGGCCAAAAACATTCAGTACTTC
CDR3aa: CSVEGDRGYLAKNIQYF

d_gene: -
abundance: -
v_gene: TRBV2
len: 14
j_gene: TRBJ2-2
CDR3nt: TGTGCCAGCAGCGGGGACTGGAACACCGGGGAGCTGTTTTTT
CDR3aa: CASSGDWNTGELFF

d_gene: TRBD2
abundance: -
v_gene: TRBV10-2
len: 13
j_gene: TRBJ2-6
CDR3nt: TGCGCCGCCGGGGGGGCTGGGGCCAACGTCCTGACTTTC
CDR3aa: CAAGGAGANVLTF

d_gene: -
abundance: -
v_gene: TRBV9
len: 16
j_gene: TRBJ2-7
CDR3nt: TGTGCCAGCAGCGTAGGTACAGGGAGGGGTTCCTACGAGCAGTACTTC
CDR3aa: CASSVGTGRGSYEQYF

d_gene: -
abundance: -
v_gene: TRBV19
len: 13
j_gene: TRBJ2-7
CDR3nt: TGTGCCAGTAGTGCAGGGGACCTCTACGAGCAGTACTTC
CDR3aa: CASSAGDLYEQYF

d_gene: -
abundance: -
v_gene: TRBV20-1
len: 13
j_gene: TRBJ1-1
CDR3nt: TGCAGTGCTAGTCTCCCGGTGAACACTGAAGCTTTCTTT
CDR3aa: CSASLPVNTEAFF

d_gene: -
abundance: few
v_gene: TRBV6-6
len: 16
j_gene: TRBJ1-6
CDR3nt: TGTGCCAGCAGTCCCCGGGGGGGGCGGAATAATTCACCCCTCCACTTT
CDR3aa: CASSPRGGRNNSPLHF

d_gene: -
abundance: -
v_gene: TRBV12-2
len: 18
j_gene: TRBJ2-2
CDR3nt: TGTGCAAGTCGCTTAGCGAGCCAGGGGGCTGATTGGACCGGGGAGCTGTTTTTT
CDR3aa: CASRLASQGADWTGELFF

d_gene: -
abundance: -
v_gene: TRBV6-5
len: 15
j_gene: TRBJ1-3
CDR3nt: TGTGCCAGCAGTCCCGATGGGAGGGCTGGAAACACCATATATTTT
CDR3aa: CASSPDGRAGNTIYF

d_gene: TRBD1
abundance: -
v_gene: TRBV5-4
len: 13
j_gene: TRBJ1-1
CDR3nt: TGTGCCAGCAGCCTAAACAGGGGCCCGGAAGCTTTCTTT
CDR3aa: CASSLNRGPEAFF

d_gene: -
abundance: -
v_gene: TRBV7-2
len: 14
j_gene: TRBJ1-1
CDR3nt: TGTGCCAGCAGCTTAGGTGCTAGGGGTACTGAAGCTTTCTTT
CDR3aa: CASSLGARGTEAFF

d_gene: -
abundance: once
v_gene: TRBV5-1
len: 16
j_gene: TRBJ2-3
CDR3nt: TGCGCCAGCAGCTTGGACTCATCCGCGAGCACAGATACGCAGTATTTT
CDR3aa: CASSLDSSASTDTQYF

d_gene: TRBD2
abundance: -
v_gene: TRBV7-8
len: 13
j_gene: TRBJ2-7
CDR3nt: TGTGCCAGCAGTGCTAGCGGGAGGCCCGAGCAGTACTTC
CDR3aa: CASSASGRPEQYF

d_gene: TRBD2
abundance: -
v_gene: TRBV6-6
len: 15
j_gene: TRBJ2-1
CDR3nt: TGTGCCAGCACGAGGACGGCTAGCGGTGACAATGAGCAGTTCTTC
CDR3aa: CASTRTASGDNEQFF

d_gene: TRBD1
abundance: once
v_gene: TRBV5-1
len: 15
j_gene: TRBJ1-2
CDR3nt: TGCGCCAGCAGCGGAGGGGATACAGGGGCAGGTGGCTACACCTTC
CDR3aa: CASSGGDTGAGGYTF

d_gene: -
abundance: -
v_gene: TRBV7-9
len: 13
j_gene: TRBJ2-1
CDR3nt: TGTGCCAGCAGCCTCCCCAACTTTAATGAGCAGTTCTTC
CDR3aa: CASSLPNFNEQFF

d_gene: TRBD1
abundance: -
v_gene: TRBV7-2
len: 15
j_gene: TRBJ1-5
CDR3nt: TGTGCCAGCAGCTTGGGGACAGGGGATTATCAGCCCCAGCATTTT
CDR3aa: CASSLGTGDYQPQHF

d_gene: TRBD1
abundance: once
v_gene: TRBV7-9
len: 16
j_gene: TRBJ1-6
CDR3nt: TGTGCCAGCACCCTACTGTACGGACAGGGGAATTCACCCCTCCACTTT
CDR3aa: CASTLLYGQGNSPLHF

d_gene: -
abundance: -
v_gene: TRBV4-3
len: 14
j_gene: TRBJ1-5
CDR3nt: TGCGCCAGCAGCCAAGACAGGGAGGATCAGCCCCAGCATTTT
CDR3aa: CASSQDREDQPQHF

d_gene: TRBD1
abundance: -
v_gene: TRBV7-9
len: 14
j_gene: TRBJ2-5
CDR3nt: TGTGCCAGCAGCCTTGGACAGGGACAAGAGACCCAGTACTTC
CDR3aa: CASSLGQGQETQYF

d_gene: TRBD1
abundance: -
v_gene: TRBV15
len: 16
j_gene: TRBJ1-4
CDR3nt: TGTGCCACCAGCAGAAGCAGGGGGCGAACTAATGAAAAACTGTTTTTT
CDR3aa: CATSRSRGRTNEKLFF

d_gene: TRBD2
abundance: once
v_gene: TRBV7-9
len: 17
j_gene: TRBJ2-2
CDR3nt: TGTGCCAGCAGCTTAGCCTGGGGACTAGAGAACACCGGGGAGCTGTTTTTT
CDR3aa: CASSLAWGLENTGELFF

d_gene: -
abundance: -
v_gene: TRBV28
len: 14
j_gene: TRBJ2-1
CDR3nt: TGTGCCAGCAGTTTATCCTCCGGCTACAATGAGCAGTTCTTC
CDR3aa: CASSLSSGYNEQFF

d_gene: -
abundance: -
v_gene: TRBV7-9
len: 14
j_gene: TRBJ1-2
CDR3nt: TGTGCCAGCAGCCCCGATGCAGGGTTCGGGGGCTACACCTTC
CDR3aa: CASSPDAGFGGYTF

d_gene: TRBD2
abundance: -
v_gene: TRBV9
len: 15
j_gene: TRBJ2-5
CDR3nt: TGTGCCAGCAGCGTAGCAGCGGGAGAGGCGGAGACCCAGTACTTC
CDR3aa: CASSVAAGEAETQYF

d_gene: TRBD2
abundance: -
v_gene: TRBV4-2
len: 17
j_gene: TRBJ2-2
CDR3nt: TGTGCCAGCAGCCAATCTCTGGGGACTAGCGGGAGGCAGGAGCTGTTTTTT
CDR3aa: CASSQSLGTSGRQELFF

d_gene: TRBD2
abundance: -
v_gene: TRBV7-9
len: 14
j_gene: TRBJ2-1
CDR3nt: TGTGCCAGCAGCTTGCTAGCGGTTTACAATGAGCAGTTCTTC
CDR3aa: CASSLLAVYNEQFF

d_gene: -
abundance: -
v_gene: TRBV15
len: 17
j_gene: TRBJ2-3
CDR3nt: TGTGCCACCAGCAGAGATCGCCCCTCGGTAAACCCAGATACGCAGTATTTT
CDR3aa: CATSRDRPSVNPDTQYF

d_gene: TRBD1
abundance: -
v_gene: TRBV4-1
len: 16
j_gene: TRBJ1-6
CDR3nt: TGCGCCAGCAGCCAAGAACGGGGACAGTTAAATTCACCCCTCCACTTT
CDR3aa: CASSQERGQLNSPLHF

d_gene: -
abundance: -
v_gene: TRBV3-1/TRBV3-2
len: 15
j_gene: TRBJ1-2
CDR3nt: TGTGCCAGCAGCCCGGTAGGACAGATTTACTATGGCTACACCTTC
CDR3aa: CASSPVGQIYYGYTF

d_gene: -
abundance: -
v_gene: TRBV7-9
len: 14
j_gene: TRBJ2-2
CDR3nt: TGTGCCAGCAGCTTAGTAACGGACACCGGGGAGCTGTTTTTT
CDR3aa: CASSLVTDTGELFF

d_gene: -
abundance: -
v_gene: TRBV29-1
len: 11
j_gene: TRBJ1-2
CDR3nt: TGCAGCGTTGGCAGGGCTGACGGCTACACCTTC
CDR3aa: CSVGRADGYTF

d_gene: TRBD2
abundance: -
v_gene: TRBV7-2
len: 17
j_gene: TRBJ2-3
CDR3nt: TGTGCCAGCACTAACCGGCTAGCGGGAGAAGCTTCAGATACGCAGTATTTT
CDR3aa: CASTNRLAGEASDTQYF

d_gene: TRBD2
abundance: -
v_gene: TRBV4-3
len: 16
j_gene: TRBJ2-5
CDR3nt: TGCGCCAGCAGCCAAGACTCGCGGGGGGGTCAAGAGACCCAGTACTTC
CDR3aa: CASSQDSRGGQETQYF

d_gene: -
abundance: -
v_gene: TRBV6-2/TRBV6-3
len: 13
j_gene: TRBJ1-1
CDR3nt: TGTGCCAGCAGTTTTCAGGGATCCACTGAAGCTTTCTTT
CDR3aa: CASSFQGSTEAFF

d_gene: TRBD1
abundance: -
v_gene: TRBV27
len: 14
j_gene: TRBJ2-2
CDR3nt: TGTGCCAGCAGCCACCCAGGGGGTACCGGGGAGCTGTTTTTT
CDR3aa: CASSHPGGTGELFF

d_gene: -
abundance: -
v_gene: TRBV2
len: 13
j_gene: TRBJ2-7
CDR3nt: TGTGCCAGCAGGTGGAGGTCCTCCTACGAGCAGTACTTC
CDR3aa: CASRWRSSYEQYF

d_gene: TRBD1
abundance: once
v_gene: TRBV29-1
len: 13
j_gene: TRBJ1-5
CDR3nt: TGCAGCGTCGTAACAGGGGACAATCAGCCCCAGCATTTT
CDR3aa: CSVVTGDNQPQHF

d_gene: TRBD2
abundance: -
v_gene: TRBV27
len: 16
j_gene: TRBJ2-7
CDR3nt: TGTGCCAGCGGCCGGGCTAGCGGGAGGGCTCCCTACGAGCAGTACTTC
CDR3aa: CASGRASGRAPYEQYF

d_gene: -
abundance: -
v_gene: TRBV7-2
len: 15
j_gene: TRBJ1-1
CDR3nt: TGTGCCAGCAGCTTAGCCACAGCCCGAAACACTGAAGCTTTCTTT
CDR3aa: CASSLATARNTEAFF